This T cell receptor (beta chain) was obtained from a study of OX40 agonist ivuxolimab in advanced cancers. Points from the study as a whole: Partial responders at 0.1-3.0 mg/kg had among the lowest clonal expansion. In the expanded peripheral T cells, antigen specificity was never determined. Certain nonresponding patients likewise had low normalized T-cell clonal expansion.

TCRdb keeps only in-frame clones here, not all; method: immunoSEQ multiplex PCR. Of some 20,000 clones listed, around nine tenths are singletons. Details on this clone: No antigen is known for it.

CDR3 size: 16 residues. V was clipped by 4 bases and J by 2 bases, with 16 bases between them. CDR1 and CDR2 from the germline V gene are SGHRS and YFSETQ. This receptor was obtained from an adult with an advanced solid tumor such as melanoma, head and neck, liver or kidney cancer. Sequenced here: CD4+ or CD8+ T cells sorted from blood, sampled in a trial of the OX40 agonist ivuxolimab. The chain employs TRBV5-1 and TRBJ2-4, with a tentative D call TRBD2 (6 bases). The CDR3: CASSPSLGGTKNIQYF. DNA for the CDR3: TGCGCCAGCAGCCCGTCCCTGGGGGGTACCAAAAACATTCAGTACTTC. The full variable domain, completed using reference TRBV5-1 and TRBJ2-4, is KAGVTQTPRYLIKTRGQQVTLSCSPISGHRSVSWYQQTPGQGLQFLFEYFSETQRNKGNFPGRFSGRQFSNSRSEMNVSTLELGDSALYLCASSPSLGGTKNIQYFGAGTRLSVL.